This T cell receptor (beta chain) is from a study of blood T cells in healthy people across ages. Study-wide results and caveats: In these data, TCR beta diversity tracked strongly with naive T cell percentage. Per million T cells, the diversity of TCR beta decreased roughly linearly as age advanced.

A second PCR of about 6 to 12 cycles used a sample-barcoded 5' primer and a J-beta primer mix. TCRdb fed the 5' RACE reads into MiXCR, producing one record per CDR3 protein. The sample has some 1.4 million distinct CDR3 sequences, around 39% seen once. This clonotype was seen a single time. Its antigen remains unidentified. The length of the CDR3 is 16 residues. Trimming shortened V by 3 bases and J by 5 bases, and 19 bases separated the two germline ends. CDR1 ENHRY and CDR2 SYGVKD come from the germline V gene. The chain couples TRBV10-3 to TRBJ1-2, with D perhaps matching TRBD1 (6 bases). The clonotype was recovered from a woman aged 18-30 years in good health. The source material was blood. CDR3 loop: CAISDLGGRDGYGYTF. In DNA form, the CDR3 reads TGTGCCATCAGTGACCTCGGGGGCAGGGACGGGTATGGCTACACCTTC.